This T cell receptor beta chain was documented in a study of T-cell memory formation after mild COVID-19. Study-wide context: Among the donors, TCR clusters were largely specific to each donor.

Remarks on this clonotype: What it binds is unknown.

TCRdb itself ran the 5' RACE reads through MiXCR, one entry per CDR3 protein. The sample carries more than 75,000 distinct CDR3 sequences, 20% to 25% recorded once. Broader study findings: The appearance of some responding clones in pre-infection memory suggested that cross-reactive memory joined. For second-wave clones that peaked at day 37, SARS-CoV-2 specificity went unverified. CD4+ contracting clones were mainly CM and EM; CD8+ ones, EMRA.

The germline V gene encodes CDR1 SEHNR and CDR2 FQNEAQ (reference sequence). The ends were cut back, 4 bases at V and 1 base at J, with 21 bases in the middle. This CDR3 is built from 18 residues. The chain couples TRBV7-9 to TRBJ2-3; possibly TRBD2 for D (6 bases). This receptor was taken from a man between 18 and 35 years old who had mild COVID-19 (a few samples of this study predate the infection). Cell type and time point are not known. Sequences were obtained from PBMCs or a T cell subset sorted from them (not recorded which). This CDR3 reads CASSWRLEVPTGTDTQYF. The CDR3, as DNA: TGTGCCAGCAGCTGGAGACTAGAAGTCCCCACTGGCACAGATACGCAGTATTTT.